Listed below are T cell receptor beta chains from one sample, sequenced in a study of T cell responses to AZD1222 COVID-19 vaccine. Measured with immunoSEQ multiplex PCR; TCRdb has only the in-frame clones, and not every one. Of roughly 42,000 clones listed, approximately 88% were seen once; the top ten hold 26%. Source: peripheral blood, taken 28 days after the second dose of the MenACWY control vaccine. The receptor set was obtained from an adult who received the MenACWY meningococcal vaccine as a control. Each CDR3 is given with its conserved first and last residue. Each record gives: D gene, clone size, J gene, V gene, CDR3 protein, CDR3 DNA. The D gene is left open where the match is weak. Clone size is stated in some rows and not others, as once, few, many or a class when expanded.

. | . | TRBJ1-4 | TRBV29-1 | CSASRGPNEKLFF | TGCAGCGCCTCGCGGGGCCCCAATGAAAAACTGTTTTTT
. | . | TRBJ2-7 | TRBV3-1/TRBV3-2 | CASSQDGRADEQYF | TGTGCCAGCAGCCAAGATGGCAGGGCCGACGAGCAGTACTTC
. | once | TRBJ1-5 | TRBV3-1/TRBV3-2 | CASSHKGQPQHF | TGTGCCAGCAGCCACAAGGGACAGCCCCAGCATTTT
. | . | TRBJ2-6 | TRBV29-1 | CSVESGALSGANVLTF | TGCAGCGTTGAATCAGGGGCTCTTTCTGGGGCCAACGTCCTGACTTTC
. | few | TRBJ2-7 | TRBV7-8 | CASSLAGAYEQYF | TGTGCCAGCAGCTTAGCGGGTGCCTACGAGCAGTACTTC
TRBD1 | . | TRBJ2-7 | TRBV10-1 | CARTTGTCYEQYF | TGCGCCAGAACGACAGGGACCTGCTACGAGCAGTACTTC
. | . | TRBJ2-7 | TRBV4-1 | CASSQGLVSSYEQYF | TGCGCCAGCAGCCAAGGTCTCGTCAGCTCCTACGAGCAGTACTTC
TRBD1 | . | TRBJ1-2 | TRBV5-1 | CASSPGQGYGYTF | TGCGCCAGCAGCCCGGGACAGGGCTATGGCTACACCTTC
TRBD2 | . | TRBJ2-7 | TRBV4-1 | CASSQEKREGVREQYF | TGCGCCAGCAGCCAAGAAAAGCGGGAGGGCGTCCGGGAGCAGTACTTC
TRBD2 | . | TRBJ2-1 | TRBV18 | CASSQWTSGAYNEQFF | TGTGCCAGCTCACAGTGGACTAGCGGAGCCTACAATGAGCAGTTCTTC
TRBD1 | few | TRBJ1-5 | TRBV7-6 | CASSLAGTGVNQPQHF | TGTGCCAGCAGCTTAGCGGGGACAGGGGTTAACCAGCCCCAGCATTTT
. | . | TRBJ2-7 | TRBV20-1 | CSASHLEQYF | TGCAGTGCTTCCCACCTTGAGCAGTACTTC
TRBD2 | . | TRBJ2-5 | TRBV5-1 | CASSLGLAGVQETQYF | TGCGCCAGCAGCTTGGGGTTAGCGGGAGTCCAAGAGACCCAGTACTTC
. | . | TRBJ1-2 | TRBV5-5 | CASSYAFSGYGYTF | TGTGCCAGCAGTTACGCATTCAGTGGCTATGGCTACACCTTC
. | . | TRBJ2-2 | TRBV7-3 | CASSFSRTKNTGELFF | TGTGCCAGCAGCTTTTCGCGGACGAAGAACACCGGGGAGCTGTTTTTT
TRBD2 | . | TRBJ2-7 | TRBV19 | CASTRGRGGTEQYF | TGTGCCAGTACCCGCGGGAGGGGAGGAACCGAGCAGTACTTC
TRBD1 | . | TRBJ1-1 | TRBV7-6 | CASSLAGGASTEAFF | TGTGCCAGCAGCTTAGCAGGGGGCGCGAGCACTGAAGCTTTCTTT
. | . | TRBJ2-3 | TRBV3-1/TRBV3-2 | CASSRPVADTQYF | TGTGCCAGCAGCAGACCAGTGGCAGATACGCAGTATTTT
TRBD2 | . | TRBJ2-1 | TRBV3-1/TRBV3-2 | CASSQDSGGRPGNEQFF | TGTGCCAGCAGCCAAGATAGTGGCGGGAGACCGGGGAATGAGCAGTTCTTC
TRBD1 | . | TRBJ1-6 | TRBV20-1 | CSASTGENSPLHF | TGCAGTGCTAGTACAGGGGAGAATTCACCCCTCCACTTT
TRBD1 | . | TRBJ1-1 | TRBV28 | CASSPDRGLLDAFF | TGTGCCAGCAGTCCGGACAGGGGGCTACTCGACGCTTTCTTT
TRBD2 | . | TRBJ2-1 | TRBV5-1 | CASSLTSGTLNEQFF | TGCGCCAGCAGCTTGACTAGCGGGACTCTCAATGAGCAGTTCTTC
. | . | TRBJ2-5 | TRBV5-4 | CASSLSSGETQYF | TGTGCCAGCAGCTTATCCTCGGGGGAGACCCAGTACTTC
. | . | TRBJ2-1 | TRBV28 | CASSSRRERTTNEQFF | TGTGCCAGCAGTTCCCGGAGGGAGCGTACCACCAATGAGCAGTTCTTC
. | . | TRBJ2-7 | TRBV28 | CASSLWVDEQYF | TGTGCCAGCAGTTTGTGGGTTGACGAGCAGTACTTC
TRBD1 | few | TRBJ1-2 | TRBV23-1 | CASSIDRGRGYTF | TGCGCCAGCAGTATCGACAGGGGGCGAGGCTACACCTTC
. | . | TRBJ2-1 | TRBV4-2 | CASSPGRGRGYNEQFF | TGTGCCAGCAGCCCTGGTAGGGGTAGGGGCTACAATGAGCAGTTCTTC
. | . | TRBJ2-5 | TRBV9 | CASSAQVAEETQYF | TGTGCCAGCAGCGCCCAGGTTGCCGAAGAGACCCAGTACTTC
. | large | TRBJ2-2 | TRBV28 | CASSESRPGELFF | TGTGCCAGCAGTGAGTCGAGACCCGGGGAGCTGTTTTTT
TRBD1 | . | TRBJ2-7 | TRBV7-9 | CASSRWDRADEQYF | TGTGCCAGCAGCCGATGGGACAGGGCAGACGAGCAGTACTTC
. | . | TRBJ2-1 | TRBV27 | CASSRAQEQFF | TGTGCCAGCAGTCGCGCGCAGGAGCAGTTCTTC
. | once | TRBJ2-3 | TRBV3-1/TRBV3-2 | CASSQGAGTDTQYF | TGTGCCAGCAGCCAAGGGGCGGGGACAGATACGCAGTATTTT
TRBD1 | . | TRBJ1-2 | TRBV6-5 | CASRRQGALYGYTF | TGTGCCAGCAGGCGACAGGGGGCCCTCTATGGCTACACCTTC
. | . | TRBJ2-2 | TRBV24-1 | CATSLSRTAGELFF | TGTGCCACCAGTTTATCCAGGACGGCCGGGGAGCTGTTTTTT
. | . | TRBJ2-7 | TRBV30 | CAWRSGGYEQYF | TGTGCCTGGAGATCGGGTGGATACGAGCAGTACTTC
. | . | TRBJ1-2 | TRBV27 | CASSLRGPNGKNYGYTF | TGTGCCAGCAGTTTAAGAGGCCCGAATGGCAAGAACTATGGCTACACCTTC
TRBD1 | once | TRBJ1-1 | TRBV24-1 | CATSDEQGGKDEAFF | TGTGCCACCAGTGATGAGCAGGGGGGAAAGGATGAAGCTTTCTTT
TRBD2 | . | TRBJ2-1 | TRBV4-1 | CASSRDQLAGAVGDEQFF | TGCGCCAGCAGCCGCGACCAACTAGCGGGAGCGGTAGGCGATGAGCAGTTCTTC
. | . | TRBJ2-7 | TRBV6-5 | CASSPFRKSEQYF | TGTGCCAGCTCCCCTTTCCGGAAAAGCGAGCAGTACTTC
. | . | TRBJ1-5 | TRBV25-1 | CASTLGAADNNQPQHF | TGTGCCAGCACCCTAGGGGCGGCCGACAACAATCAGCCCCAGCATTTT
. | once | TRBJ2-1 | TRBV27 | CASSPSYNEQFF | TGTGCCAGCAGTCCAAGCTACAATGAGCAGTTCTTC
TRBD1 | . | TRBJ2-2 | TRBV10-3 | CAISESGTGGTGELFF | TGTGCCATCAGTGAGTCAGGGACAGGGGGCACCGGGGAGCTGTTTTTT
. | . | TRBJ2-7 | TRBV23-1 | CASSHNDRTYEQYF | TGCGCCAGCAGTCATAACGACAGGACCTACGAGCAGTACTTC
. | . | TRBJ2-5 | TRBV30 | CAWSVETQYF | TGTGCCTGGAGTGTTGAGACCCAGTACTTC
TRBD2 | once | TRBJ2-3 | TRBV7-9 | CASSLAGGDTDTQYF | TGTGCCAGCAGCTTGGCGGGAGGAGACACAGATACGCAGTATTTT
TRBD2 | once | TRBJ2-7 | TRBV5-4 | CASSLGTSGRGEQYF | TGTGCCAGCAGCCTCGGGACTAGCGGGAGAGGTGAGCAGTACTTC